This T cell receptor beta chain was identified in a study of T cells after yellow fever vaccination. Study conclusions and caveats: Weaker overall was a secondary response that nonetheless peaked faster, on day 5 versus 15.

TCRdb independently ran MiXCR on the 5' RACE reads; one entry per CDR3 protein. The table lists a few hundred thousand distinct CDR3 sequences, 17% of them singletons. This clonotype has a handful of counts. Its antigen is as yet unknown. Trimming took 5 bases from V and 4 from J, leaving 16 bases between them. The germline CDR1 and CDR2 sequences are SGHAT and FQDESV (reference sequence). The CDR3 spans 15 residues. This clonotype was obtained from a man in his late teens or twenties who received the YFV17D yellow fever vaccine. The rearrangement uses TRBV11-1 and TRBJ2-3; D is possibly TRBD2 (6 bases). The sequenced sample was PBMCs, obtained less than 6 days after the first yellow fever vaccination. Written as DNA, the CDR3 is TGTGCCAGCAGCCGTCTCGATTGGGGGGCAGATACGCAGTATTTT. It encodes CASSRLDWGADTQYF.